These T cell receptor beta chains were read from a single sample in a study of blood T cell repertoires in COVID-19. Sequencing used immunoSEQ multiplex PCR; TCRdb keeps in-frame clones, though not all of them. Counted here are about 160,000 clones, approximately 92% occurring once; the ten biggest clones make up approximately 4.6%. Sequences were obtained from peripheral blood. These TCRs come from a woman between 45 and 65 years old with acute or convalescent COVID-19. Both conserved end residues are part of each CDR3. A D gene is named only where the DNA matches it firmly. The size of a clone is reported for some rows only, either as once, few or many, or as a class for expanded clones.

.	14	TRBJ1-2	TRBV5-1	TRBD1	TGCGCCAGCAGCTTGGGACAGGGGGCTCGGGGCTACACCTTC	CASSLGQGARGYTF
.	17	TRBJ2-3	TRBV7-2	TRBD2	TGTGCCAGCAGCTTACCCCTAGCGGGAGCCTTCACAGATACGCAGTATTTT	CASSLPLAGAFTDTQYF
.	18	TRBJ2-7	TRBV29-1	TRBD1	TGCAGCGTTCTCCTGGGGGTTAGGACAGGGGGTCAACTCAGCGAGCAGTACTTC	CSVLLGVRTGGQLSEQYF
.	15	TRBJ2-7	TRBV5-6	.	TGTGCCAGCAGCTTGGTTGGTGCAGGGGCAAACGAGCAGTACTTC	CASSLVGAGANEQYF
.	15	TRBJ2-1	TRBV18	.	TGTGCCAGCTCAGCATCCCCGACTGCCCCCGGTGAGCAGTTCTTC	CASSASPTAPGEQFF
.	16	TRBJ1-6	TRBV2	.	TGTGCCAGCAGTGTCAACAGGGCGTCAAATAATTCACCCCTCCACTTT	CASSVNRASNNSPLHF
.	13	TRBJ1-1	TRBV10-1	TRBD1	TGCGCCAGCAGTGAAGGAGAGACAGGGAAAGCTTTCTTT	CASSEGETGKAFF
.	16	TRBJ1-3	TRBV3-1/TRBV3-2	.	TGTGCCAGCAGCCAACCGCCCGGGACTCCTGGAAACACCATATATTTT	CASSQPPGTPGNTIYF
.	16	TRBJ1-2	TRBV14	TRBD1	TGTGCCAGCAGCTTAAGCGGGACAGGGGGCGTCTATGGCTACACCTTC	CASSLSGTGGVYGYTF
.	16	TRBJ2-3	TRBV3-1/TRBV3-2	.	TGTGCCAGCAGCCAGTCGGGACTCGAGGGTCCAGATACGCAGTATTTT	CASSQSGLEGPDTQYF
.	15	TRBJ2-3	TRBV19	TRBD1	TGTGCCAGTAGTACGGGACAGGGGTACACAGATACGCAGTATTTT	CASSTGQGYTDTQYF
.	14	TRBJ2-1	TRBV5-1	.	TGCGCCAGCAGCCCCGGAGCGGCCATCAATGAGCAGTTCTTC	CASSPGAAINEQFF
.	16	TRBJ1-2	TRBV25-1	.	TGTGCCAGCAGTGAAACAGCCCTCCGTAGTGACTATGGCTACACCTTC	CASSETALRSDYGYTF
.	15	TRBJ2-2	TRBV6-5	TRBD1	TGTGCCAGCAGCGGTACCGGGACAGGGGTCGGGGAGCTGTTTTTT	CASSGTGTGVGELFF
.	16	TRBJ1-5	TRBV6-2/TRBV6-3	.	TGTGCCAGCAGTGATCCAGGGAAAGGTGGCAATCAGCCCCAGCATTTT	CASSDPGKGGNQPQHF
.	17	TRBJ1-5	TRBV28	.	TGTGCCAGCAGTTTATACCCTAAGGGGAAAGGCAATCAGCCCCAGCATTTT	CASSLYPKGKGNQPQHF
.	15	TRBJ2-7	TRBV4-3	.	TGCGCCAGCAGCCAAGAATGGCAGGGAACTCCCGAGCAGTACTTC	CASSQEWQGTPEQYF
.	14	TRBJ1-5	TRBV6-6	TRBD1	TGTGCCAGCAGTTGGGGACAGGGGGATCAGCCCCAGCATTTT	CASSWGQGDQPQHF
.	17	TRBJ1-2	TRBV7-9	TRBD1	TGTGCCAGCAGCGAATACGGGACAGGGTTTTCTCAGAGTGGCTACACCTTC	CASSEYGTGFSQSGYTF
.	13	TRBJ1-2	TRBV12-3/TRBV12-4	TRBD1	TGTGCCAGCAGTTTAGGACAGGGATTAGGCTACACCTTC	CASSLGQGLGYTF
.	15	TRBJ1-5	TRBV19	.	TGTGCCAGTAAGACAGGTTCTTATAGCAATCAGCCCCAGCATTTT	CASKTGSYSNQPQHF
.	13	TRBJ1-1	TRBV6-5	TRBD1	TGTGCCAGCACCCAACAGGGGAGCACTGAAGCTTTCTTT	CASTQQGSTEAFF
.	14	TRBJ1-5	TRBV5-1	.	TGCGCCAGCAGCTTAACAGGGTACAATCAGCCCCAGCATTTT	CASSLTGYNQPQHF
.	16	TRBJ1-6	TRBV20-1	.	TGCAGTGCTAGTTCTCAGCCCCGAGGGTCCTATTCACCCCTCCACTTT	CSASSQPRGSYSPLHF
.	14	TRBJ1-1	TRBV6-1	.	TGTGCCAGCAGCGAAGTACTCGGGGGTACTGAAGCTTTCTTT	CASSEVLGGTEAFF
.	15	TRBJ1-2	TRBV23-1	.	TGCGCCAGCAGTCCCCCCGGGACGCTCGGGAGTGGCTACACCTTC	CASSPPGTLGSGYTF
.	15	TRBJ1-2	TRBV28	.	TGTGCCAGCAGTTCGCCTAGGCAGGGAAACTATGGCTACACCTTC	CASSSPRQGNYGYTF
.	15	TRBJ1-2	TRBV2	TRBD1	TGTGCCAGCAGTACGGGACAGGGTGCCTTCTATGGCTACACCTTC	CASSTGQGAFYGYTF
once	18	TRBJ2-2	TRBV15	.	TGTGCCACCAGCAGAGATCCCCCCCGGGTTCCGAACACCGGGGAGCTGTTTTTT	CATSRDPPRVPNTGELFF
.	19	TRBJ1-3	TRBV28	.	TGTGCCAGCAGCCCCTGGATGGGACTTCGGGGGACCTCTGGAAACACCATATATTTT	CASSPWMGLRGTSGNTIYF
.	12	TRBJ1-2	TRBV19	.	TGTGCCAGTAGTATCCAGGGCTCTGGCTACACCTTC	CASSIQGSGYTF
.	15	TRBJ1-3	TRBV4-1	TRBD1	TGCGCCAGCAGCCAATCAAAGGGACAGATTAACACCATATATTTT	CASSQSKGQINTIYF
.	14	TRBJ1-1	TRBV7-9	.	TGTGCCAGCACCTTCTCAGAAGGGGGCACTGAAGCTTTCTTT	CASTFSEGGTEAFF
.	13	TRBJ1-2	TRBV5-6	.	TGTGCCAGCAGCTTGGGCAGGGCGTATGGCTACACCTTC	CASSLGRAYGYTF
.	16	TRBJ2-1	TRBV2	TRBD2	TGTGCCAGCACTGACGGTTGGACTAGCCCCCACAATGAGCAGTTCTTC	CASTDGWTSPHNEQFF
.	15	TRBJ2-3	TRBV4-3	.	TGCGCCAGCAGCCAAGTCGTGACTAGCACAGATACGCAGTATTTT	CASSQVVTSTDTQYF
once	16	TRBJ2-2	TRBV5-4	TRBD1	TGTGCCAGCAGCCCCGGACAGGAAAGGGGCACCGGGGAGCTGTTTTTT	CASSPGQERGTGELFF
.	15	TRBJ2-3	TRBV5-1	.	TGCGCCAGCACCCCCGGGGGAGGTTTAACAGATACGCAGTATTTT	CASTPGGGLTDTQYF
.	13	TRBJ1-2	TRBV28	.	TGTGCCACCCCGGACAGTTCTAACTATGGCTACACCTTC	CATPDSSNYGYTF
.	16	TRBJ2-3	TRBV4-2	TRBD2	TGTGCCAGCAGCCAAGGTGCTAGCGGGAGATCAGATACGCAGTATTTT	CASSQGASGRSDTQYF
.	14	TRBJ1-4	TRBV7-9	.	TGTGCCAGCAGCCACCCAGGGGCGCGAGAAAAACTGTTTTTT	CASSHPGAREKLFF
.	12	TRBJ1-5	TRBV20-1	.	TGCAGTGCTAGTGGCGGGGTTCAGCCCCAGCATTTT	CSASGGVQPQHF
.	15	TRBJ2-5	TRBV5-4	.	TGTGCCAGCAGCCGGGGGCGGGGGATCCAAGAGACCCAGTACTTC	CASSRGRGIQETQYF
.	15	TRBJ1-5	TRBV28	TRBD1	TGTGCCAGCAGTTTCACAGGGGGCGCACGGCAGCCCCAGCATTTT	CASSFTGGARQPQHF
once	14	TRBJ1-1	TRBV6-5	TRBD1	TGTGCCAGCAGTTCGGGACAGGGGACCCCTGGAGCTTTCTTT	CASSSGQGTPGAFF
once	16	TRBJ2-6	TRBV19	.	TGTGCCAGTAGAGACACAGGCCGCTCTGGGGCCAACGTCCTGACTTTC	CASRDTGRSGANVLTF
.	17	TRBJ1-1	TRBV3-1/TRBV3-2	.	TGTGCCAGCAGCCAAACGCTTAACAGGCCCATGAACACTGAAGCTTTCTTT	CASSQTLNRPMNTEAFF
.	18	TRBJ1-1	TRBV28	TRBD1	TGTGCCAGCAGTCCTTTCCGTACCGCGACAGGGACGAACACTGAAGCTTTCTTT	CASSPFRTATGTNTEAFF
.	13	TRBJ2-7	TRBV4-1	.	TGCGCCAGCAGCCCCAGGGGATCCTACGAGCAGTACTTC	CASSPRGSYEQYF
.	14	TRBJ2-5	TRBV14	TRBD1	TGTGCCAGCAGCACCCGACAGGGGTCGGAGACCCAGTACTTC	CASSTRQGSETQYF
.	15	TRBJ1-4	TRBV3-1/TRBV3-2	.	TGTGCCAGCAGCCAAGGGGAGGGGAGGGTTGAAAAACTGTTTTTT	CASSQGEGRVEKLFF